This T cell receptor beta chain was captured in a study of beta chain features in type 1 diabetes. Study-level background: The number of sorted cells examined across all samples was under 130,000,000.

Points from the study as a whole: Any HLA-type effect on TCRB rearrangement remained unresolved here.

This clone occurred a few times. The target antigen is unknown. V lost 6 bases, J lost 2 bases, and 11 bases lay in between. The CDR3 has 13 residues. Germline V CDR1 and CDR2: MNHEY, SVGAGI. Reverse transcribing all isolated RNA meant expressed TCRB transcripts were sequenced. Approximately 3.6 million reads per sample were averaged for naive, central memory and regulatory samples. Some clones are missing from TCRdb's copy, which holds only in-frame ones; the method was immunoSEQ multiplex PCR. The table includes fewer than 400,000 clones, 6.5% to 10% detected once. The sequencing sample was made of central memory CD4+ T cells from blood. The rearrangement uses TRBV6-5 and TRBJ2-7; D gene ambiguous. The receptor was isolated from a young woman in good health. The CDR3 coding sequence is TGTGCCAGCAGCCCCGCTGTCACCTACGAGCAGTACTTC. It yields the protein CASSPAVTYEQYF.